This is a list of T cell receptor beta chains from one sample in a study of T cells in Graves' hyperthyroidism and ophthalmopathy. MiXCR, run by TCRdb on the multiplex PCR reads, gives a single entry per CDR3 protein. The table has around 300,000 distinct CDR3 sequences, 13% to 15% seen once; the top ten hold 30%. Sequencing was done on a sample of blood. The receptors were gathered from a woman aged 45-65 years with Graves' hyperthyroidism that later progressed to Graves' ophthalmopathy. Each CDR3 is given with its conserved first and last residue.

>TRBJ2-1|TRBV6-1
CASTLTFTSGSPEQFF
>TRBJ1-6|TRBV20-1
CSANIQGTNNSPLHF
>TRBJ1-5|TRBV10-3
CAISELSGGGNQPQHF
>TRBJ1-1|TRBV20-1
CSARDPVNTEAFF
>TRBJ2-5|TRBV2
CASSGTPGPSYQETQYF
>TRBJ2-3|TRBV27
CASKFHGGHTDTQYF
>TRBJ1-1|TRBV3-1
CASSQDPGRTEAFF
>TRBJ2-3|TRBV5-1
CASSLGTGQTDTQYF
>TRBJ2-7|TRBV5-4
CASSPGTTLYEQYF
>TRBJ1-1|TRBV20-1
CSAKNRVMNTEAFF
>TRBJ1-6|TRBV7-9
CASSFGTGEARNSPLHF
>TRBJ2-7|TRBV3-1
CASSQDGAASYEQYF
>TRBJ1-3|TRBV6-1
CASRVQFSGNTIYF
>TRBJ1-3|TRBV9
CASSHPLKGNTIYF
>TRBJ2-1|TRBV28
CASSLWGRRGYEQFF
>TRBJ2-7|TRBV30
CAWSVRKGLAGEQYF
>TRBJ1-2|TRBV20-1
CSAPGTADSYTF
>TRBJ2-1|TRBV4-1
CASSQGQGLADSYNEQFF
>TRBJ2-7|TRBV5-1
CASSLEVAGGSYEQYF
>TRBJ1-2|TRBV6-9
CASSPRGLDYGYTF
>TRBJ2-3|TRBV18
CASSPRVFTDTQYF
>TRBJ1-5|TRBV15
CATSRGQESNQPQHF
>TRBJ2-7|TRBV27
CASSPLTGSYEQYF